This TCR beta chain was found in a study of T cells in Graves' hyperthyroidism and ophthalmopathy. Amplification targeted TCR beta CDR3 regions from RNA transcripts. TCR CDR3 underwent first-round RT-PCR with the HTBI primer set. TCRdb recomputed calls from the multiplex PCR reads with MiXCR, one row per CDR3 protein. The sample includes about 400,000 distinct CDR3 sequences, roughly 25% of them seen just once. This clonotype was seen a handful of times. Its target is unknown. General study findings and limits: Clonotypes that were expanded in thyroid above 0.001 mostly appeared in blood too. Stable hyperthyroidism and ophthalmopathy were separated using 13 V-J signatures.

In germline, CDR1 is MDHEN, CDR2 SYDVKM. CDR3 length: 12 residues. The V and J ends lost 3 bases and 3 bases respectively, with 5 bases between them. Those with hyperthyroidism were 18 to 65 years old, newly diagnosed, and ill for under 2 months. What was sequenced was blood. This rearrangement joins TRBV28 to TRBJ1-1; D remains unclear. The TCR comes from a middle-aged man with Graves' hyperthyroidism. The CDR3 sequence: CASSFEDTEAFF. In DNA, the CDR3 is TGTGCCAGCAGTTTCGAGGACACTGAAGCTTTCTTT.